This TCR beta chain came from a study of naive and memory T cell subsets (dated by TCRdb to the late 2010s). Looking at the study overall: The study applied an open-source, UMI-based TCR alpha and beta sequencing pipeline to sorted naive and memory peripheral blood T cell subsets. The functional CMV T cell responses agreed completely with IgG serology results. RNA was DNase-treated and reverse transcribed with TCR constant-region primers, mostly using SuperScript III.

From the second PCR step on, the TCR alpha and beta chain libraries were amplified in separate reactions. Donor CMV status was determined by IFNgamma production from CD4+ T cells after overnight stimulation of fresh PBMCs with CMV viral lysate. CD4 T cells were positively selected using Miltenyi beads, after which CD8 T cells were positively selected from the CD4-negative fraction. Cells were stained for CD3, CD4, CD8, CD45RA, CD27 and a live/dead dye and were sorted on a BD Aria II into four subsets based on CD45RA and CD27. Blood was obtained from a few healthy volunteers, and the blood from each volunteer was fractionated into CD4 and CD8 T cells and subsequently into four differentiation subsets. Roughly 0.12 L of peripheral blood was taken from each donor, and PBMC were separated by density-gradient centrifugation on Ficoll-Paque PLUS. The sorted cells were lysed in RLT buffer, after which RNA was extracted using a Qiagen RNeasy kit and kept at -80 degrees C.

As concerns this clonotype: Its antigen specificity is not known. Qualities for individual bases were not recorded, and no much larger clone is one base off.

What the research found in general, with its limitations: Following error correction, more than 85% of naive TCR sequences occurred only once, which made naive abundance distributions much steeper than those of memory subsets. A few larger clonotypes were found in naive repertoires, especially CD8, and these larger clonotypes were possibly memory cells re-expressing CD45RA. No ground truth was available to validate the repertoire findings for the naive and memory subsets. TCR abundance followed a power law with an exponent that was different for naive and memory subsets but consistent across the three individuals. A clonotype was defined as a single alpha or beta chain sequence rather than as a paired alpha/beta receptor. Gini index rose and Shannon and inverse Simpson diversity fell from naive through CM, EM and EMRA in both CD4 and CD8 cells. RNA-based TCR counts may be influenced by expression changes linked to T cell activation and differentiation.

Receptors were amplified or captured by UMI-ligation and nested PCR. The beta constant-region primer was an equimolar mix of two oligonucleotides covering both TRBC1 and TRBC2. A single-stranded oligonucleotide containing the SP2 primer and a 12-nucleotide UMI was joined to the 3' end of the cDNA by T4 RNA ligase 1. The ligated cDNA went through four rounds of PCR with nested alpha and beta constant-region primers together with the SP2 primer. The ligation reaction was kept at 16 degrees C for 20-24 hours. To avoid over-amplification, PCR2 was usually performed as a SYBR Green qPCR and halted once a predetermined threshold was reached. Every purification after the first one was done using Agencourt AMPure XP magnetic beads. Library quantification was done by Qubit, followed by a TapeStation check on which the main peak was expected at around 650 bp. Pooled libraries were sequenced on an Illumina MiSeq with v2 2x251 paired-end kits, typically giving roughly 0.95-2 million reads per sample. Each sample's library went into the pool at around 4 nM, and roughly 5-7.5% PhiX was added to help with cluster recognition. Processing in the source paper ran as follows. Decombinator assigned V and J genes to Demultiplexor-processed FASTQ reads by tag matching, allowing a single base-pair mismatch. Collapsinator used UMIs to correct both sequencing errors and frequency errors arising from PCR heterogeneity. CDR3Translator translated TCRs and extracted CDR3s from the conserved cysteine to the FGXG phenylalanine, flagging non-productive sequences. Repertoires were subsampled to equal numbers of UMI-defined TCRs before Gini, Shannon entropy and inverse Simpson indices were calculated. Within the linear range, a power law was fitted by maximum likelihood to the distributions of clonotype abundance. For one naive CD8 sample, the pipeline and MIGEC produced similar UMI counts, unique TCR numbers and clonal distributions. In one analysis, naive TCRs that were also found in any memory subset of the same donor were excluded from the naive repertoire. Repertoires were searched for around 7,300 CMV-associated CDR3 sequences compiled from VDJdb and a published dataset. Starting from the raw public reads, TCRdb applied fastp trimming at Q25, assembled clones with MiXCR and retained in-frame beta chains. One record per CDR3 amino acid sequence lists the most common genes and DNA. Clone size and V and J calls follow TCRdb, not the original study. For this sample the table gives 140,000 to 150,000 distinct CDR3 sequences, of which about a sixth were detected only once. The ten largest account for 0.14% to 0.15% of the sample.

This TCR was sampled from a human donor in good health. Material for sequencing was naive CD4+ T cells from blood. Interpreted using the paper, the cell subset or site label stands for: naive T cells, CD45RA high CD27+.

The CDR3 in this case is CASSFRTGLSYNEQFF. The sequenced DNA: TGTGCCAGCAGCTTCCGGACAGGTCTATCCTACAATGAGCAGTTCTTC. The chain couples TRBV6-2 or TRBV6-3 to TRBJ2-1; 7 bases in the junction line up with TRBD1. From the cysteine through the phenylalanine, the CDR3 covers 16 amino acids. CDR3 DNA is the only sequence kept; it has 48 bases, read in frame from the first base. Trimming accounts for 6 bases at V and 1 base at J, while the number of junction bases matched to no gene is 9. From a lookup of the germline V gene, CDR1 and CDR2 are MNHEY and SVGEGT.